The sequence of this T cell receptor (beta chain) was determined in a study of prognosis after radiotherapy for stage I lung cancer. In the study overall: The authors enrolled stage I non-small cell lung cancer patients between April 2018 and 2019. Several patients developed post-radiotherapy distant metastases at median around seven months; about 14 had no significant progression.

V lost 4 bases, J lost 2 bases, and 14 bases lay in between. Germline V CDR1 and CDR2: SGHRS, YFSETQ. The CDR3 runs to 15 residues. TCR beta CDR3 amplification from genomic DNA was performed by two-round multiplex PCR. For every TRBV and TRBJ gene, a specific primer was used in first-round PCR. A single record per CDR3 protein comes from TCRdb applying MiXCR to the multiplex PCR reads. The data contain about 8,500 distinct CDR3 sequences, 62% of them singletons. This clonotype was found once. This TCR derives from a donor aged 50 or older with non-small cell lung cancer. The chain links TRBV5-1 to TRBJ2-3; D is unresolved. The sample consisted of PBMCs, taken before or after stereotactic body radiation therapy (not recorded which). CDR3 residues: CASSPTPTITDTQYF. CDR3 bases: TGCGCCAGCAGCCCTACCCCGACGATCACAGATACGCAGTATTTT.